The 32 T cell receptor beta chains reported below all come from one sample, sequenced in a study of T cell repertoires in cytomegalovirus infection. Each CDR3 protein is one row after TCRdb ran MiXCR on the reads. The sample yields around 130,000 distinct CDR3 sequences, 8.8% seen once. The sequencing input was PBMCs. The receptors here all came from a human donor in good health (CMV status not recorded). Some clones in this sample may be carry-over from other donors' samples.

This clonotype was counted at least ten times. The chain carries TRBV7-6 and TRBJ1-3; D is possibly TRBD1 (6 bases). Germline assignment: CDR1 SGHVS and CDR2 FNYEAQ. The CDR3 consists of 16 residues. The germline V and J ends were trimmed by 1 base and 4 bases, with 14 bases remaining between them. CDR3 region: CASSLVASGEGNTIYF. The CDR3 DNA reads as TGTGCCAGCAGCTTAGTAGCCTCAGGGGAAGGAAACACCATATATTTT.

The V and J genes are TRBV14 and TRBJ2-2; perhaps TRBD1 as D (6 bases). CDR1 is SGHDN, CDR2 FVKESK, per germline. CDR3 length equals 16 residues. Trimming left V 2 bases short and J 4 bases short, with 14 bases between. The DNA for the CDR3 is TGTGCCAGCAGCCAACTTCAGGGGAAAAGCACCGGGGAGCTGTTTTTT. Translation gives CASSQLQGKSTGELFF.

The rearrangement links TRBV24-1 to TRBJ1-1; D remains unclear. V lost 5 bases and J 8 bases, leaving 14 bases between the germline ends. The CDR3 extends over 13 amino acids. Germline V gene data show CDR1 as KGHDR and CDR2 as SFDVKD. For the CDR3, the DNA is TGTGCCACCAGTGGCACCACTCAAGGGGAAGCTTTCTTT. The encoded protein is CATSGTTQGEAFF.

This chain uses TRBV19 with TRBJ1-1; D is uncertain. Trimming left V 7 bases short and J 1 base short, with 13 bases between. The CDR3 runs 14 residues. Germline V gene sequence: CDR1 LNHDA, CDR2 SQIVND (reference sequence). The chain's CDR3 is CASTFQSPNTEAFF. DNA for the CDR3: TGTGCCAGTACGTTTCAGTCTCCGAACACTGAAGCTTTCTTT.

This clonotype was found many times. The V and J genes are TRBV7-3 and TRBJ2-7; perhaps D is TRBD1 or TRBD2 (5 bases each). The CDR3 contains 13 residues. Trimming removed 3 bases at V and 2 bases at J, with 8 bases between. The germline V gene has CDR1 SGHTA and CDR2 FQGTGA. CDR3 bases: TGTGCCAGCAGCTTGGGGGTGGCCTACGAGCAGTACTTC. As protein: CASSLGVAYEQYF.

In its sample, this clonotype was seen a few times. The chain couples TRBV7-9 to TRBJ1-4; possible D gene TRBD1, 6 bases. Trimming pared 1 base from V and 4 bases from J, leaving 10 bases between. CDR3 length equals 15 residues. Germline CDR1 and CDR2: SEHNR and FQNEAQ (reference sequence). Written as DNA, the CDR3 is TGTGCCAGCAGCTTAGGGACAGCGGGTAATGAAAAACTGTTTTTT. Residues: CASSLGTAGNEKLFF.

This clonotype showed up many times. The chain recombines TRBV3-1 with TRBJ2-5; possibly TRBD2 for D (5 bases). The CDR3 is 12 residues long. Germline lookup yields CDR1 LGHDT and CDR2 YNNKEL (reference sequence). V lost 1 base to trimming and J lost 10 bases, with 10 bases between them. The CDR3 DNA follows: TGTGCCAGCAGCCAAGGAGCGGAGCACCAGTACTTC. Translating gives CASSQGAEHQYF.

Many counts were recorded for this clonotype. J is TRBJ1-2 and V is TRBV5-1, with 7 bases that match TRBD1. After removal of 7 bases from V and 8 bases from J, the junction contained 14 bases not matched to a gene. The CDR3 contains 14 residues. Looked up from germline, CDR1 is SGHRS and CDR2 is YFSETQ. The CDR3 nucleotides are TGCGCCAGCGGCGAGGGACAGCCTACCCCAGGCTACACCTTC. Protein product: CASGEGQPTPGYTF.

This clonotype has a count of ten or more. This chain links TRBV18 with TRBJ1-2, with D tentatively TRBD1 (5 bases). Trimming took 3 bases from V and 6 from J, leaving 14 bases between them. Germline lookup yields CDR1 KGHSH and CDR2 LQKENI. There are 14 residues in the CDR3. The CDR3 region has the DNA TGTGCCAGCTCACCCGGACATACGAGAGATGGCTACACCTTC. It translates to CASSPGHTRDGYTF.

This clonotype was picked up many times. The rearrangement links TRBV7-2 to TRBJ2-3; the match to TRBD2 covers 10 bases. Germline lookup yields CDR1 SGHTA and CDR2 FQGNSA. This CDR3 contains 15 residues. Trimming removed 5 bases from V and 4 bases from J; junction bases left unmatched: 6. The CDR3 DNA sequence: TGTGCCAGCAGCCCCCCTAGCGGGGGTCCAGATACGCAGTATTTT. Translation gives CASSPPSGGPDTQYF.

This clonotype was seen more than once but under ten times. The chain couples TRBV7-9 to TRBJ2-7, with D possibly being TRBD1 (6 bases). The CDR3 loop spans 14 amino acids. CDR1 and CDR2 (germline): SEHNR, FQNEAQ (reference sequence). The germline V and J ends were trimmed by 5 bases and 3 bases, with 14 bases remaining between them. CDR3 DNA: TGTGCCAGCAGCCCGGGGACACGCAGCTACGAGCAGTACTTC. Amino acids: CASSPGTRSYEQYF.

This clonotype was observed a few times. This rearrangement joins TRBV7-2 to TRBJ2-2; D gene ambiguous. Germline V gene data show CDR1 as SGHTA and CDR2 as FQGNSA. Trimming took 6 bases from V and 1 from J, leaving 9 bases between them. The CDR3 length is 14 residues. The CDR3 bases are TGTGCCAGCAGTTCCTACAGGAACACCGGGGAGCTGTTTTTT. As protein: CASSSYRNTGELFF.

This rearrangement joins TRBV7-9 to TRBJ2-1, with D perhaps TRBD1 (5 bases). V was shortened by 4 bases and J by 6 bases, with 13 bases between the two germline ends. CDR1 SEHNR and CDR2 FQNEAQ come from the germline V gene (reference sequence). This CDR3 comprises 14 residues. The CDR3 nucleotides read TGTGCCAGCAGCTGGCAGGGCCCCGGCAATGAGCAGTTCTTC. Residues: CASSWQGPGNEQFF.

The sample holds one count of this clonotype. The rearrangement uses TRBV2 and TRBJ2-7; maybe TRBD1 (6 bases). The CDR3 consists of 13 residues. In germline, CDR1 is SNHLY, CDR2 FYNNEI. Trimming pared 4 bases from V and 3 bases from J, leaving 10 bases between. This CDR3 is CASSADRNYEQYF. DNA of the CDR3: TGTGCCAGCAGTGCTGACAGGAACTACGAGCAGTACTTC.

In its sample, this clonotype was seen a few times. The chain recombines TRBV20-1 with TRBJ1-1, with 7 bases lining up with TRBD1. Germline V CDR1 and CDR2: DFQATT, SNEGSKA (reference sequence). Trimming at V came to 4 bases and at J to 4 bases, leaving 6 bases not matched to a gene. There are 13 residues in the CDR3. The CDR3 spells CSATGGLGTEAFF. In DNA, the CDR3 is TGCAGTGCTACAGGGGGATTGGGCACTGAAGCTTTCTTT.

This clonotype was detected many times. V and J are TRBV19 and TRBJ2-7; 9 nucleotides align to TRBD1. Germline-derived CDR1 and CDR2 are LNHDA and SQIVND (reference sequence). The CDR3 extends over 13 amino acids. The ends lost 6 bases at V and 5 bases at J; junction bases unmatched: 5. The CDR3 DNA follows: TGTGCCAGTAGCGGGACAGGGACCCACGAGCAGTACTTC. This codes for CASSGTGTHEQYF.

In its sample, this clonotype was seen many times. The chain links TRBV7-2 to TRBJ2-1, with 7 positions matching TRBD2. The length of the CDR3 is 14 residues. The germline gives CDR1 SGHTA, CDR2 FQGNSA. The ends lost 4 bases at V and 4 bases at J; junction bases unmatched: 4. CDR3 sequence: CASSSGGLYNEQFF. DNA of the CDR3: TGTGCCAGCAGCTCGGGGGGATTATACAATGAGCAGTTCTTC.

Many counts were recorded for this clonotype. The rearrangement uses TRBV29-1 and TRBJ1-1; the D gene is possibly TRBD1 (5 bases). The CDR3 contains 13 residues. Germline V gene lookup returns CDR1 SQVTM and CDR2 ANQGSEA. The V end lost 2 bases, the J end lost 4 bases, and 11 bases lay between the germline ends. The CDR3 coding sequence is TGCAGCGTTGAAACGGGGGATAGCACTGAAGCTTTCTTT. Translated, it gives CSVETGDSTEAFF. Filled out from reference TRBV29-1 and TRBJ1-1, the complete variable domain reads SAVISQKPSRDICQRGTSLTIQCQVDSQVTMMFWYRQQPGQSLTLIATANQGSEATYESGFVIDKFPISRPNLTFSTLTVSNMSPEDSSIYLCSVETGDSTEAFFGQGTRLTVV.

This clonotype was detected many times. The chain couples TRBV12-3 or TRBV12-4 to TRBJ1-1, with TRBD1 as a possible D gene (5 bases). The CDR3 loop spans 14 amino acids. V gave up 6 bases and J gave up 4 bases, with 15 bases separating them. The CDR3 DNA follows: TGTGCCAGCAGCTTGGAAAGGGGAGCCACTGAAGCTTTCTTT. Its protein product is CASSLERGATEAFF.

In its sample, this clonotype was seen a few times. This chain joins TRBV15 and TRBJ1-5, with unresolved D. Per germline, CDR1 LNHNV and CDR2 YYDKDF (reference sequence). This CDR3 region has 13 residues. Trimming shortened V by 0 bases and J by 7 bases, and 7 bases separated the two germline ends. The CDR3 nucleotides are TGTGCCACCAGCAGAGATCCAGGCCAGCCCCAGCATTTT. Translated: CATSRDPGQPQHF. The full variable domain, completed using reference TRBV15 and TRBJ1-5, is DAMVIQNPRYQVTQFGKPVTLSCSQTLNHNVMYWYQQKSSQAPKLLFHYYDKDFNNEADTPDNFQSRRPNTSFCFLDIRSPGLGDTAMYLCATSRDPGQPQHFGDGTRLSIL.

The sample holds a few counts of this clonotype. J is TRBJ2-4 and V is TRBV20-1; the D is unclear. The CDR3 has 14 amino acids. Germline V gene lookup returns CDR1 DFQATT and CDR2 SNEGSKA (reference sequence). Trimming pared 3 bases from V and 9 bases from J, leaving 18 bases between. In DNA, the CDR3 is TGCAGTGCTAGGTTTTCGGGCCTCGCTAGCATTCAGTACTTC. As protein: CSARFSGLASIQYF.

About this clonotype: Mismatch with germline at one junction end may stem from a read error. The CDR3 DNA reads TGTGCCAGCAGTCAATCGCCGGATACGAAGTATTTT. Translating it yields CASSQSPDTKYF. The rearrangement uses TRBV28 and TRBJ2-3, with no clear D. The V gene's germline CDR1 is MDHEN and CDR2 SYDVKM. The CDR3 length is 12 residues.

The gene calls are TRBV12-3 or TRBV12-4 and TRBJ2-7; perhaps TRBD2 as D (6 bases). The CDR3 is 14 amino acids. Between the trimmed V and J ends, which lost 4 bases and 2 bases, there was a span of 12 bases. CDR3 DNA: TGTGCCAGCAGTTACGGGGGAGTCGCCTACGAGCAGTACTTC. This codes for CASSYGGVAYEQYF.

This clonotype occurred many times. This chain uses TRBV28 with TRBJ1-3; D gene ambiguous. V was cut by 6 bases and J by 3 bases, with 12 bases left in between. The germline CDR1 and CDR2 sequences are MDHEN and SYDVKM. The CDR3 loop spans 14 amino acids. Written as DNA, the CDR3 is TGTGCCAGCAGCTCCACCTCCCTTGGAAACACCATATATTTT. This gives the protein CASSSTSLGNTIYF.

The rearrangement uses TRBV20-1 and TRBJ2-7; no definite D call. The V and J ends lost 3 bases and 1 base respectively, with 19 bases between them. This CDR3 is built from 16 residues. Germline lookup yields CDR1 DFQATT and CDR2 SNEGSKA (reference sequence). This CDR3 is CSASDWTLGKSYEQYF. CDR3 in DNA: TGCAGTGCTAGTGATTGGACGCTCGGAAAATCCTACGAGCAGTACTTC.

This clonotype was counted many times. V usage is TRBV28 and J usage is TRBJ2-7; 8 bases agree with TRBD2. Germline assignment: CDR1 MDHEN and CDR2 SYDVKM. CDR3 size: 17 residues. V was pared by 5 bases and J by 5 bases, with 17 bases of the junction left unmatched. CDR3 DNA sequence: TGTGCCAGCAGTCTAGTGGGCGGACTAGCATCTCGTCACGAGCAGTACTTC. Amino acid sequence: CASSLVGGLASRHEQYF.

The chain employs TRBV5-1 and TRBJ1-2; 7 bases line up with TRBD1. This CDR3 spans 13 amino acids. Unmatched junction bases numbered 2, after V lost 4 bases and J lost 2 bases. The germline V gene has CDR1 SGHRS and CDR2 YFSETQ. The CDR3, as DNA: TGCGCCAGCAGCACGGGACAGAACTATGGCTACACCTTC. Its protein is CASSTGQNYGYTF.

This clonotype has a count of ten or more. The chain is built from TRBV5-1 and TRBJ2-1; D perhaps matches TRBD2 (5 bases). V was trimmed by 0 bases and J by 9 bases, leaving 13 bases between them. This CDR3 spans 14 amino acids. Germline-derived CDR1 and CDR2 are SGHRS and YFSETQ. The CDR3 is CASSLDGVAAEQFF. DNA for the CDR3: TGCGCCAGCAGCTTGGACGGGGTGGCAGCTGAGCAGTTCTTC.

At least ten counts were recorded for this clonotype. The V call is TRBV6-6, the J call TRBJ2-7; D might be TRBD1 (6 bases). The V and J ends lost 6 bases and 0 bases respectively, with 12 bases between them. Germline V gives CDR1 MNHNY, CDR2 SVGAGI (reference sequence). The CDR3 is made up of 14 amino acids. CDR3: CASSTGQSSYEQYF. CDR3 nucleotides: TGTGCCAGCAGCACCGGACAGAGCTCCTACGAGCAGTACTTC.

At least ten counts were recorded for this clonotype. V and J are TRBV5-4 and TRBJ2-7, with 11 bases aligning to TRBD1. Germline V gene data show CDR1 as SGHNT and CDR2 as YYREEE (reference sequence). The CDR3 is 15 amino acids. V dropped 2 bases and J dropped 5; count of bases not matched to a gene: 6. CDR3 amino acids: CASSFGTGGSDEQYF. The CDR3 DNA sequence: TGTGCCAGCAGCTTCGGGACAGGGGGTTCGGACGAGCAGTACTTC. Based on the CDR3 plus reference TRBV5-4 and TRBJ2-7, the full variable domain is ETGVTQSPTHLIKTRGQQVTLRCSSQSGHNTVSWYQQALGQGPQFIFQYYREEENGRGNFPPRFSGLQFPNYSSELNVNALELDDSALYLCASSFGTGGSDEQYFGPGTRLTVT.

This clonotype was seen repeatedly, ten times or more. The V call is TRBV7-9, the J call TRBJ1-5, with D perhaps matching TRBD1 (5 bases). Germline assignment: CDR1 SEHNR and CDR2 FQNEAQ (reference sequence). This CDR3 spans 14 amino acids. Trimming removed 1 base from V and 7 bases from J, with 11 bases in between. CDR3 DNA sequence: TGTGCCAGCAGCTTAGGTCAGGGAATCCAGCCCCAGCATTTT. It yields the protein CASSLGQGIQPQHF.

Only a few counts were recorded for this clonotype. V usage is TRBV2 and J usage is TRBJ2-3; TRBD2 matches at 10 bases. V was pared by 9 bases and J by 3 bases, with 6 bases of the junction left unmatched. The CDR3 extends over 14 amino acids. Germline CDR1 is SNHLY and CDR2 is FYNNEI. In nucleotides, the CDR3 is TGTGCCAGTGCCCTAGCGGGGGTTACAGATACGCAGTATTTT. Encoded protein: CASALAGVTDTQYF.